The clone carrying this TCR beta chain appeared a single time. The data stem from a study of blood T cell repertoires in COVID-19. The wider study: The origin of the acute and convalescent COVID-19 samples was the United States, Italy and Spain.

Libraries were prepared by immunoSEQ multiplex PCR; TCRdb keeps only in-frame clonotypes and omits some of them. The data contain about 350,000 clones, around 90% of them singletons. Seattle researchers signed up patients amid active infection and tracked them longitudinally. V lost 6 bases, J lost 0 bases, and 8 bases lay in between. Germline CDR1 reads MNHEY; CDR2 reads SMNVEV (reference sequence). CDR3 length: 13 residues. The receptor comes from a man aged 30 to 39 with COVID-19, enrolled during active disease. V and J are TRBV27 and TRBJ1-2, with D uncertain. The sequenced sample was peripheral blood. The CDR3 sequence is CASRQASNYGYTF. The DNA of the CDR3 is TGTGCCAGCAGGCAGGCCTCTAACTATGGCTACACCTTC.